The entry that follows covers one T cell receptor beta chain sequence. The antigen is unknown. These data belong to a study of CXCR3-negative and CXCR3-positive naive CD8 T cells. This CDR3 contains 16 residues. Germline loops: CDR1 MNHEY, CDR2 SMNVEV (reference sequence). In preparing the TRB cDNA libraries, 5' RACE with UMI labels was used. TCRdb reprocessed the 5' RACE reads and keeps a single row for each CDR3 protein, giving no DNA. The ten top clones account for around 1%, within a sample of tens of thousands of distinct CDR3 sequences. Regarding the study as a whole: TRB CDR3 properties served as the basis for inferring TCR strength, and surface CD5 was comparable between naive subsets. Naive cells used TRBV-TRBJ genes in much the same way whether CXCR3-negative or CXCR3-positive; memory cells did not. CXCR3-positive naive cells had TRB CDR3s that were more hydrophobic than CXCR3-negative naive cells had.

The TCR was taken from a human donor in good health. Some clones in this sample may be carry-over from other donors' samples. J is TRBJ2-7 and V is TRBV27. The sample was naive CXCR3- CD8+ T cells from blood. Stated subset: CD45RO-CCR7+CD27+CD95- naive CD8+ T cells lacking CXCR3 (TNR3-). The CDR3 region is CASSLSYRRVDYEQYF.